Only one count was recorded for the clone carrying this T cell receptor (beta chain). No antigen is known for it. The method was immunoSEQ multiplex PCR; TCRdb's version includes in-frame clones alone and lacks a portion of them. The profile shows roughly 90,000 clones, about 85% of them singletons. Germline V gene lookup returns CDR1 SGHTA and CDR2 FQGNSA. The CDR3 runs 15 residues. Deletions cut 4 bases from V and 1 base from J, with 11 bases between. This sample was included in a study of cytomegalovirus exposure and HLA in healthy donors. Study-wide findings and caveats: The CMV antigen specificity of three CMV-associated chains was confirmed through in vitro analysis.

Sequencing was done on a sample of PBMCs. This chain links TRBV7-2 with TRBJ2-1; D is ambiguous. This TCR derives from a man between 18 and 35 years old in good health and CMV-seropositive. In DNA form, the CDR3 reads TGTGCCAGCAGCTCACAAGCTAGTTCCTACAATGAGCAGTTCTTC. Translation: CASSSQASSYNEQFF.